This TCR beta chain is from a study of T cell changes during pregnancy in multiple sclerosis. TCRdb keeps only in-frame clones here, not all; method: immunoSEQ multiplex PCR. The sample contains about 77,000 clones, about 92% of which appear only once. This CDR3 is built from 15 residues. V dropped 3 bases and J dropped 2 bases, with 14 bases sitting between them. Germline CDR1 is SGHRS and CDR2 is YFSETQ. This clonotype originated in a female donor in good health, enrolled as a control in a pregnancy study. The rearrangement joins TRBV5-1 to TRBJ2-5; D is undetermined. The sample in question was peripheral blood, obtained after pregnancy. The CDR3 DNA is TGCGCCAGCAGCTGGAGACTCCCCATTCAAGAGACCCAGTACTTC. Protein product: CASSWRLPIQETQYF.